This T cell receptor beta chain is from a study of glioma-infiltrating T cells. Overall study context: Glioma patients had dexamethasone for six or fewer days before surgery.

The CDR3 totals 17 residues. V lost 0 bases, J lost 0 bases, and 2 bases stayed unmatched. Germline values: CDR1 MGHRA, CDR2 YSYEKL. The iRepertoire nested amplicon-rescue multiplex PCR amplified TCR alpha and beta CDR3s from RNA. TCRdb redid the calling of the multiplex PCR reads with MiXCR, one entry per CDR3 protein. Here the sample spans about 400,000 distinct CDR3 sequences, 35% to 45% being singletons. Study-level results: Signature shared blood CDR3 motifs were enriched in low-divergence and depleted in high-divergence patients. Only very few CDR3 sequences appeared in both tissue and blood.

As concerns this clonotype: As yet, its antigen is unknown.

The source material was glioma tissue, nonneoplastic brain tissue, or PBMCs (not recorded which). The genes are TRBV4-1 and TRBJ2-1; 10 bases match TRBD2. This receptor was identified in a human donor with low-grade glioma or glioblastoma, undergoing nonglioma brain surgery, or in good health (not recorded which). CDR3 DNA: TGCGCCAGCAGCCAAGAAGGACTAGCGGCCTCCTACAATGAGCAGTTCTTC. Its translation: CASSQEGLAASYNEQFF.